The rows below give T cell receptor beta chains drawn from one sample of a study of radiotherapy plus CTLA-4 blockade in lung cancer. The repertoire was sequenced with immunoSEQ multiplex PCR; TCRdb's copy has only in-frame clones and lacks some. The data show about 31,000 clones, 70% to 80% seen once. The input for sequencing was peripheral blood, taken from a patient treated with radiotherapy plus ipilimumab. The receptors derive from a human donor with non-small cell lung cancer who had stable disease on radiotherapy plus ipilimumab. CDR3s include the opening cysteine and the closing phenylalanine or tryptophan. D genes are given only for firm matches. Only some rows state a clone size, as once, few, many or a class for expanded clones.

v_gene: TRBV5-1
j_gene: TRBJ1-6
d_gene: TRBD1
abundance: .
CDR3aa: CASSPGTASSPLHF
CDR3nt: TGCGCCAGCAGCCCCGGGACAGCTTCTTCACCCCTCCACTTT

v_gene: TRBV4-3
j_gene: TRBJ1-1
d_gene: .
abundance: once
CDR3aa: CASSPGGTARNTEAFF
CDR3nt: TGCGCCAGCAGCCCTGGGGGGACTGCCAGGAACACTGAAGCTTTCTTT

v_gene: TRBV6-4
j_gene: TRBJ2-1
d_gene: TRBD2
abundance: .
CDR3aa: CASSKTSGTNHEQFF
CDR3nt: TGTGCCAGCAGTAAGACATCCGGGACTAATCATGAGCAGTTCTTC

v_gene: TRBV29-1
j_gene: TRBJ2-2
d_gene: .
abundance: few
CDR3aa: CSCLPGTGELFF
CDR3nt: TGCAGTTGTCTTCCGGGGACCGGGGAGCTGTTTTTT

v_gene: TRBV19
j_gene: TRBJ1-1
d_gene: .
abundance: few
CDR3aa: CASSATALNTEAFF
CDR3nt: TGTGCCAGTAGTGCGACAGCCCTGAACACTGAAGCTTTCTTT

v_gene: TRBV5-5
j_gene: TRBJ1-5
d_gene: .
abundance: .
CDR3aa: CASSLAIGGRRGYQPQHF
CDR3nt: TGTGCCAGCAGCTTGGCCATAGGGGGACGGCGTGGTTATCAGCCCCAGCATTTT

v_gene: TRBV27
j_gene: TRBJ2-5
d_gene: .
abundance: .
CDR3aa: CASSLRGLETQYF
CDR3nt: TGTGCCAGCAGTCTCCGGGGACTGGAGACCCAGTACTTC

v_gene: TRBV7-9
j_gene: TRBJ1-2
d_gene: .
abundance: .
CDR3aa: CASSQAPGVRDYGYTF
CDR3nt: TGTGCCAGCAGCCAGGCCCCAGGGGTACGGGACTATGGCTACACCTTC

v_gene: TRBV10-1
j_gene: TRBJ1-1
d_gene: TRBD1
abundance: .
CDR3aa: CASSDGTGGNTEAFF
CDR3nt: TGCGCCAGCAGTGACGGGACAGGGGGCAACACTGAAGCTTTCTTT

v_gene: TRBV6-5
j_gene: TRBJ1-1
d_gene: .
abundance: .
CDR3aa: CASSYAGRWGEGAFF
CDR3nt: TGTGCCAGCAGTTACGCCGGAAGGTGGGGGGAGGGAGCTTTCTTT

v_gene: TRBV7-9
j_gene: TRBJ1-5
d_gene: TRBD1
abundance: .
CDR3aa: CASSPDRVQNQPQHF
CDR3nt: TGTGCCAGCAGCCCGGACAGGGTTCAAAACCAGCCCCAGCATTTT

v_gene: TRBV29-1
j_gene: TRBJ1-1
d_gene: .
abundance: .
CDR3aa: CSVEGRRWSGEAFF
CDR3nt: TGCAGCGTTGAAGGTAGGAGGTGGTCGGGTGAAGCTTTCTTT

v_gene: TRBV7-2
j_gene: TRBJ2-3
d_gene: TRBD2
abundance: .
CDR3aa: CASSLATGGSTDTQYF
CDR3nt: TGTGCCAGCAGCTTAGCGACGGGGGGTAGCACAGATACGCAGTATTTT

v_gene: TRBV7-6
j_gene: TRBJ2-1
d_gene: .
abundance: .
CDR3aa: CASSLLTSEGNNEQFF
CDR3nt: TGTGCCAGCAGCTTACTGACTAGTGAGGGCAACAATGAGCAGTTCTTC

v_gene: TRBV5-6
j_gene: TRBJ1-2
d_gene: .
abundance: .
CDR3aa: CASSYWPTRASGYTF
CDR3nt: TGTGCCAGCAGCTATTGGCCTACCCGGGCTTCTGGCTACACCTTC

v_gene: TRBV10-1
j_gene: TRBJ1-1
d_gene: .
abundance: .
CDR3aa: CASSEERTVNTEAFF
CDR3nt: TGCGCCAGCAGTGAGGAAAGGACGGTGAACACTGAAGCTTTCTTT